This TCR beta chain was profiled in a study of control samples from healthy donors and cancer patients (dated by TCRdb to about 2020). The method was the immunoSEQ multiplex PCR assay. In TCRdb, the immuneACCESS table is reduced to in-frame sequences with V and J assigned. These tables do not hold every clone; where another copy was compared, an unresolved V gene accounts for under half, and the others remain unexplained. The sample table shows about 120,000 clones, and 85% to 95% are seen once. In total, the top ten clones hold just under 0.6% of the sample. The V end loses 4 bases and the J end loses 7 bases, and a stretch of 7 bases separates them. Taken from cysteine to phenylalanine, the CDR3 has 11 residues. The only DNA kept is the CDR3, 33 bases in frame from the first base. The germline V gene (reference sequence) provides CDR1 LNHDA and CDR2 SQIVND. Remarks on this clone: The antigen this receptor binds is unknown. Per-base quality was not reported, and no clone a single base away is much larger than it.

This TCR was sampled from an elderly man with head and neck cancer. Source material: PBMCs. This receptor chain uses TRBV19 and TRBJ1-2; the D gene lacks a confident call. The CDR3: CASSRESGYTF. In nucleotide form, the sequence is TGTGCCAGTAGTAGAGAAAGTGGCTACACCTTC.